This is a list of T cell receptor beta chains from one sample in a study of blood T cells in healthy people across ages. TCRdb ran MiXCR on the 5' RACE reads and lists one entry per CDR3 protein. The table records 1,800,000 or so distinct CDR3 sequences, approximately 39% of them present only once. Sequencing was done on a sample of blood. Every receptor here comes from a human donor in good health. The conserved cysteine and the conserved F or W are not part of the CDR3 here. D genes are given only for firm matches. Size is omitted from some rows. Given values are once, few, many or a class for expanded clones.

-	TRBV4-3	TRBJ2-3	-	ASSQTALADTQY
-	TRBV5-5	TRBJ2-2	-	ASSLGGIRGTGELF
-	TRBV6-6	TRBJ1-2	-	ASLSPMVPYGYT
few	TRBV4-3	TRBJ2-1	-	ASSQDPFAYNEQF
-	TRBV6-6	TRBJ2-1	TRBD2	ASSLSGGPIYNEQF
many	TRBV9	TRBJ2-3	-	ASSVDGKVTQY
few	TRBV20-1	TRBJ1-2	TRBD1	SANRGSYGYT
-	TRBV7-3	TRBJ2-3	-	ASSLKGADTQY
-	TRBV4-3	TRBJ2-2	-	ASSQDRNRAAGELF
-	TRBV12-3/TRBV12-4	TRBJ1-2	-	ASSLRRDPVYGYT
few	TRBV12-3/TRBV12-4	TRBJ1-1	TRBD1	ASSVWDRTNTEAF
many	TRBV5-5	TRBJ2-1	-	ASSPRGGAYNEQF
few	TRBV28	TRBJ2-2	TRBD1	ASGTGFGTGELF
-	TRBV27	TRBJ2-7	-	ASSLSGIPSYEQY